This T cell receptor beta chain was captured by sequencing in a study of cytomegalovirus exposure and HLA in healthy donors. CDR3 length: 16 residues. Germline CDR1 LGHNA, CDR2 YSLEER. V shed 4 bases and J 2 bases; nucleotides not matched to a gene: 8. Primers: 60 Vbeta forward and 13 Jbeta reverse. The protocol was immunoSEQ multiplex PCR, while the TCRdb copy is restricted to in-frame clones and leaves out a portion. The table records 170,000 or so clones, about three quarters of them present only once. Study-level findings and limits: Some V segments, TRBV6-2 and TRBV6-3 among them, were indistinguishable and were therefore excluded.

Points on this clone: What it binds is not known.

Sequencing was done on a sample of PBMCs. This rearrangement joins TRBV4-3 to TRBJ1-3; TRBD1 matches 7 bases. This receptor was obtained from a woman between 50 and 59 years old in good health and CMV-seropositive. CDR3 sequence (DNA): TGCGCCAGCAGCCGTAACAGACAGGGAGCTGGAAACACCATATATTTT. Its translation is CASSRNRQGAGNTIYF.